The next 30 T cell receptor beta chains were all read from a single sample in a study of CD8 T cells in ankylosing spondylitis. TCRdb passed the 5' RACE reads through MiXCR, listing each CDR3 protein once. The sample lists 150,000 to 200,000 distinct CDR3 sequences; about 13% were seen once. Sequencing was performed on blood, either unsorted or a sorted T cell fraction (not recorded which). The receptors shown here come from a male donor with ankylosing spondylitis or in good health (not recorded which).

The V gene is TRBV29-1, the J gene TRBJ1-1; D is possibly TRBD1 (5 bases). The germline CDR1 and CDR2 sequences are SQVTM and ANQGSEA. This CDR3 comprises 12 residues. As DNA, the CDR3 is TGCATCAGAACGGGACTGAACACTGAAGCTTTCTTT. Translated, it gives CIRTGLNTEAFF.

The rearrangement links TRBV9 to TRBJ1-2; D call uncertain. The CDR3 is 14 amino acids. V gave up 0 bases and J gave up 4 bases, with 10 bases separating them. Germline V gene lookup returns CDR1 SGDLS and CDR2 YYNGEE. The CDR3: CASSVEAAPYGYTF. The CDR3 DNA reads as TGTGCCAGCAGCGTAGAGGCAGCCCCCTATGGCTACACCTTC.

This clonotype was detected only a few times. The chain combines TRBV7-9 with TRBJ2-7; 11 nucleotides agree with TRBD1. The ends lost 5 bases at V and 4 bases at J; junction bases unmatched: 10. Germline CDR1 SEHNR, CDR2 FQNEAQ (reference sequence). This CDR3 has 16 amino acids. The CDR3 loop reads CASSPPLDRGPYEQYF. The CDR3 nucleotides read TGTGCCAGCAGCCCCCCCTTGGACAGGGGGCCTTACGAGCAGTACTTC.

The chain employs TRBV27 and TRBJ2-3, with 7 bases fitting TRBD1. This CDR3 is 12 amino acids long. J gave up 8 bases and V 5 bases, and 4 bases lay outside the gene matches. The V gene's germline CDR1 is MNHEY and CDR2 SMNVEV (reference sequence). CDR3 sequence reads: CASSLDRVTQYF. In nucleotides, the CDR3 is TGTGCCAGCAGTCTTGACAGGGTTACGCAGTATTTT.

Many counts were recorded for this clonotype. The CDR3: CASSEGQGWNEQYF. The CDR3 DNA reads TGTGCCAGCAGTGAAGGACAGGGGTGGAACGAGCAGTACTTC. The chain joins TRBV6-1 to TRBJ2-7; 8 nucleotides line up with TRBD1. The CDR3 runs 14 residues. Germline V lookup: CDR1 MNHNS, CDR2 SASEGT. The junction had 4 bases not matched to a gene; V was cut back by 1 base and J by 5 bases.

This clonotype was seen a handful of times. This rearrangement joins TRBV12-3 or TRBV12-4 to TRBJ2-1; 13 nucleotides agree with TRBD2. This CDR3 has 16 residues. V was clipped by 5 bases and J by 15 bases; unmatched bases: 16. CDR3 DNA sequence: TGTGCCAGCAGTCCCCACAACACCGGGACTAGCGGGGTGGGGTTCTTC. This sequence encodes CASSPHNTGTSGVGFF.

This clonotype was observed a handful of times. Here the CDR3 reads CASSRPRGTSGRGREDEQFF. The CDR3 DNA reads TGCGCCAGCAGCCGACCCAGGGGGACTAGCGGGAGGGGTCGAGAAGATGAGCAGTTCTTC. This sequence joins TRBV4-1 and TRBJ2-1, with TRBD2 matching over 16 bases. Germline loops: CDR1 MGHRA, CDR2 YSYEKL. The CDR3 length is 20 residues. Trimming cost V 4 bases and J 8 bases; bases outside gene matches: 17.

This chain joins TRBV12-3 or TRBV12-4 and TRBJ2-1; D uncertain. There are 17 residues in the CDR3. The V and J ends lost 0 bases and 3 bases respectively, with 15 bases between them. CDR3 coding DNA: TGTGCCAGCAGTTTAGCACACGGAGAAGCCGACTACAATGAGCAGTTCTTC. It yields the protein CASSLAHGEADYNEQFF.

This chain uses TRBV10-3 with TRBJ2-5; a possible D gene is TRBD2 (5 bases). The V and J ends lost 6 bases and 1 base respectively, with 9 bases between them. The CDR3 covers 13 residues. Per germline, CDR1 ENHRY and CDR2 SYGVKD. CDR3 in amino acids: CAISGESQETQYF. The CDR3 DNA reads as TGTGCCATCAGCGGGGAGAGCCAAGAGACCCAGTACTTC.

This clonotype turned up a few times. The chain combines TRBV12-3 or TRBV12-4 with TRBJ2-5; tentatively, D is TRBD1 (6 bases). Trimming pared 3 bases from V and 5 bases from J, leaving 16 bases between. CDR3 size: 15 residues. The CDR3 region is CASSFPTGDGETQYF. The CDR3 nucleotides are TGTGCCAGCAGTTTCCCGACAGGAGACGGGGAGACCCAGTACTTC.

The chain has TRBV4-1 and TRBJ2-1; 10 nucleotides agree with TRBD1. Germline CDR1 reads MGHRA; CDR2 reads YSYEKL. The CDR3 length is 16 residues. Trimming at V came to 3 bases and at J to 5 bases, leaving 7 bases not matched to a gene. The CDR3: CASSHSTGTGDNEQFF. The CDR3 region has the DNA TGCGCCAGCAGCCATTCCACCGGGACAGGGGACAATGAGCAGTTCTTC.

The CDR3 is CAISESRLERGLNTGELFF. The CDR3 DNA sequence: TGTGCCATCAGTGAGTCGAGGTTAGAGCGGGGACTAAACACCGGGGAGCTGTTTTTT. V and J are TRBV10-3 and TRBJ2-2; 7 bases fit TRBD2. The CDR3 contains 19 residues. The V segment lost 0 bases and the J segment 2 bases; nucleotides outside the gene matches: 12. The germline V gene encodes CDR1 ENHRY and CDR2 SYGVKD.

V is TRBV7-6 and J is TRBJ2-3; D tentatively reads TRBD1 or TRBD2 (5 bases each). The V end was cut by 0 bases, the J end by 9 bases, with 22 bases between. CDR3 size: 17 residues. Germline loops: CDR1 SGHVS, CDR2 FNYEAQ. CDR3 loop: CASSLAQAGTFSGTQYF. The CDR3 nucleotides read TGTGCCAGCAGCTTAGCGCAAGCAGGGACCTTTTCGGGAACGCAGTATTTT.

This clonotype has more than one count but fewer than ten. The genes are TRBV2 and TRBJ2-7, with D tentatively TRBD1 or TRBD2 (5 bases each). Trimming took 2 bases from V and 2 from J, leaving 10 bases between them. The CDR3 has 14 residues. Germline values: CDR1 SNHLY, CDR2 FYNNEI. CDR3 sequence: CASSEPGATYEQYF. CDR3 nucleotides: TGTGCCAGCAGTGAACCCGGGGCTACCTACGAGCAGTACTTC. Using reference TRBV2 and TRBJ2-7 for the parts outside the CDR3, the full variable domain is EPEVTQTPSHQVTQMGQEVILRCVPISNHLYFYWYRQILGQKVEFLVSFYNNEISEKSEIFDDQFSVERPDGSNFTLKIRSTKLEDSAMYFCASSEPGATYEQYFGPGTRLTVT.

This clonotype was found a few times. V is TRBV27 and J is TRBJ2-1, with 11 bases fitting TRBD2. Germline CDR1 MNHEY, CDR2 SMNVEV (reference sequence). Trimming cost V 4 bases and J 2 bases; bases outside gene matches: 16. The CDR3 is made up of 20 amino acids. The CDR3 DNA sequence: TGTGCCAGCAGTTCCCTTCCCCGGGGACTAGCGGCCCATCCCTACAATGAGCAGTTCTTC. As protein: CASSSLPRGLAAHPYNEQFF.

This clonotype turned up a few times. The V and J genes are TRBV24-1 and TRBJ2-3; 7 nucleotides line up with TRBD1. CDR1 KGHDR and CDR2 SFDVKD come from the germline V gene. V was clipped by 11 bases and J by 6 bases; unmatched bases: 13. The CDR3 consists of 14 residues. The CDR3 sequence: CANRGFRASDTQYF. CDR3 DNA: TGTGCCAACAGGGGTTTTCGGGCTAGTGATACGCAGTATTTT.

The chain couples TRBV6-5 to TRBJ1-1; TRBD1 is a possible D gene (5 bases). Between the trimmed V and J ends, which lost 2 bases and 1 base, there was a span of 11 bases. CDR3 length: 15 residues. The germline V gene has CDR1 MNHEY and CDR2 SVGAGI. The CDR3: CASSYQTAENTEAFF. The CDR3 DNA is TGTGCCAGCAGTTACCAGACAGCCGAGAACACTGAAGCTTTCTTT.

The chain recombines TRBV12-3 or TRBV12-4 with TRBJ2-3, with 7 bases aligning to TRBD2. J lost 3 bases, V lost 7 bases, and 13 bases had no gene match. This CDR3 contains 16 residues. The CDR3: CASTLLGGSGTDTQYF. The CDR3, as DNA: TGTGCCAGCACCCTCCTCGGGGGGTCGGGGACAGATACGCAGTATTTT.

The J gene is TRBJ2-1, the V gene TRBV11-3; D assignment may be TRBD1 or TRBD2 (5 bases each). CDR1 and CDR2 (germline): SGHNT, YENEEA. This CDR3 comprises 13 residues. V was clipped by 7 bases and J by 3 bases, with 10 bases between them. The CDR3 region has the DNA TGTGCCAGCACCTCGGGGCACTACAATGAGCAGTTCTTC. Its protein product is CASTSGHYNEQFF.

In its sample, this clonotype was seen many times. J is TRBJ1-2 and V is TRBV27; TRBD1 might be the D (5 bases). Trimming shortened V by 5 bases and J by 5 bases, and 12 bases separated the two germline ends. This CDR3 has 13 residues. Germline V gene data show CDR1 as MNHEY and CDR2 as SMNVEV (reference sequence). The CDR3 DNA sequence: TGTGCCAGCAGTGCACCTGGGGGGTATGGCTACACCTTC. Its translation is CASSAPGGYGYTF.

The chain employs TRBV15 and TRBJ2-1; 7 bases are shared with TRBD1. CDR1 and CDR2 (germline): LNHNV, YYDKDF (reference sequence). V dropped 1 base and J dropped 0; count of bases not matched to a gene: 0. The CDR3 consists of 15 residues. CDR3 nucleotide sequence: TGTGCCACCAGCAGAGGGACAGGCTCCTACAATGAGCAGTTCTTC. Encoded protein: CATSRGTGSYNEQFF.

CDR3 loop: CASSSLDSYYEQYF. The CDR3 DNA follows: TGCGCCAGCAGCTCCCTTGATTCTTACTACGAGCAGTACTTC. J is TRBJ2-7 and V is TRBV5-1, with D uncertain. This CDR3 region has 14 residues. V was cut by 3 bases and J by 3 bases, with 13 bases left in between. In germline, CDR1 is SGHRS, CDR2 YFSETQ.

The chain links TRBV7-8 to TRBJ2-5; 11 bases are shared with TRBD2. CDR1 is SGHVS, CDR2 FQNEAQ, per germline. The CDR3 is 16 residues long. The junction had 6 bases not matched to a gene; V was cut back by 5 bases and J by 1 base. CDR3 residues: CASSGRLAGIQETQYF. The CDR3 bases are TGTGCCAGCAGCGGCAGACTAGCGGGGATCCAAGAGACCCAGTACTTC.

This chain connects TRBV5-1 to TRBJ2-1; TRBD1 matches 9 bases. The junction had 8 bases not matched to a gene; V was cut back by 4 bases and J by 0 bases. Germline V gives CDR1 SGHRS, CDR2 YFSETQ. The CDR3 runs 17 residues. In DNA, the CDR3 is TGCGCCAGCAGCAGATTCGACAGGGGGTACTCCTACAATGAGCAGTTCTTC. It specifies CASSRFDRGYSYNEQFF.

Ten or more counts support this clonotype. The chain links TRBV4-2 to TRBJ2-7; TRBD1 is a possible D gene (6 bases). The CDR3 consists of 16 residues. V was pared by 0 bases and J by 1 base, with 13 bases between. Germline lookup yields CDR1 LGHNA and CDR2 YNFKEQ. CDR3 in DNA: TGTGCCAGCAGCCAAGATATAGGGACATATTCCTACGAGCAGTACTTC. Amino acid sequence: CASSQDIGTYSYEQYF.

The chain carries TRBV18 and TRBJ1-2, with D perhaps matching TRBD1 (6 bases). The V end was cut by 1 base, the J end by 7 bases, with 19 bases between. CDR3 length: 16 amino acids. CDR1 and CDR2 from the germline V gene are KGHSH and LQKENI. The CDR3: CASSPLPGADAGGYTF. In DNA form, the CDR3 reads TGTGCCAGCTCACCACTCCCAGGGGCCGATGCCGGTGGCTACACCTTC.

This clonotype was recorded a few times. The rearrangement links TRBV27 to TRBJ1-1; D may be TRBD1 (5 bases). This CDR3 is 15 amino acids long. Trimming took off 0 bases at V and 5 bases at J, with 13 bases between the two ends. The germline gives CDR1 MNHEY, CDR2 SMNVEV (reference sequence). The CDR3 here is CASSLSQGMITEAFF. For the CDR3, the DNA is TGTGCCAGCAGTTTATCCCAGGGTATGATAACTGAAGCTTTCTTT.

This clonotype was found many times. J is TRBJ2-3 and V is TRBV12-3 or TRBV12-4; the match to TRBD1 covers 10 bases. This CDR3 has 15 residues. The V segment lost 3 bases and the J segment 1 base; nucleotides outside the gene matches: 1. In nucleotides, the CDR3 is TGTGCCAGCAGTTTTGGGACAGGGGGCACAGATACGCAGTATTTT. Its translation: CASSFGTGGTDTQYF.

This clonotype was counted between two and nine times. As DNA, the CDR3 is TGCGCCAGCAGGGGAGCAGCGACCGGGGAGCTGTTTTTT. Protein product: CASRGAATGELFF. The chain recombines TRBV4-1 with TRBJ2-2, with a possible D match to TRBD2 (5 bases). The germline V gene encodes CDR1 MGHRA and CDR2 YSYEKL. The CDR3 has 13 amino acids. Trimming cost V 6 bases and J 5 bases, with 10 bases left between them.

The chain is built from TRBV27 and TRBJ2-3; D is possibly TRBD1 (6 bases). Trimming shortened V by 3 bases and J by 6 bases, and 13 bases separated the two germline ends. Germline CDR1 MNHEY, CDR2 SMNVEV (reference sequence). The CDR3 runs 14 residues. The CDR3 DNA sequence: TGTGCCAGCAGTTTTGGGGCTCAGGGGGATACGCAGTATTTT. It is translated as CASSFGAQGDTQYF.